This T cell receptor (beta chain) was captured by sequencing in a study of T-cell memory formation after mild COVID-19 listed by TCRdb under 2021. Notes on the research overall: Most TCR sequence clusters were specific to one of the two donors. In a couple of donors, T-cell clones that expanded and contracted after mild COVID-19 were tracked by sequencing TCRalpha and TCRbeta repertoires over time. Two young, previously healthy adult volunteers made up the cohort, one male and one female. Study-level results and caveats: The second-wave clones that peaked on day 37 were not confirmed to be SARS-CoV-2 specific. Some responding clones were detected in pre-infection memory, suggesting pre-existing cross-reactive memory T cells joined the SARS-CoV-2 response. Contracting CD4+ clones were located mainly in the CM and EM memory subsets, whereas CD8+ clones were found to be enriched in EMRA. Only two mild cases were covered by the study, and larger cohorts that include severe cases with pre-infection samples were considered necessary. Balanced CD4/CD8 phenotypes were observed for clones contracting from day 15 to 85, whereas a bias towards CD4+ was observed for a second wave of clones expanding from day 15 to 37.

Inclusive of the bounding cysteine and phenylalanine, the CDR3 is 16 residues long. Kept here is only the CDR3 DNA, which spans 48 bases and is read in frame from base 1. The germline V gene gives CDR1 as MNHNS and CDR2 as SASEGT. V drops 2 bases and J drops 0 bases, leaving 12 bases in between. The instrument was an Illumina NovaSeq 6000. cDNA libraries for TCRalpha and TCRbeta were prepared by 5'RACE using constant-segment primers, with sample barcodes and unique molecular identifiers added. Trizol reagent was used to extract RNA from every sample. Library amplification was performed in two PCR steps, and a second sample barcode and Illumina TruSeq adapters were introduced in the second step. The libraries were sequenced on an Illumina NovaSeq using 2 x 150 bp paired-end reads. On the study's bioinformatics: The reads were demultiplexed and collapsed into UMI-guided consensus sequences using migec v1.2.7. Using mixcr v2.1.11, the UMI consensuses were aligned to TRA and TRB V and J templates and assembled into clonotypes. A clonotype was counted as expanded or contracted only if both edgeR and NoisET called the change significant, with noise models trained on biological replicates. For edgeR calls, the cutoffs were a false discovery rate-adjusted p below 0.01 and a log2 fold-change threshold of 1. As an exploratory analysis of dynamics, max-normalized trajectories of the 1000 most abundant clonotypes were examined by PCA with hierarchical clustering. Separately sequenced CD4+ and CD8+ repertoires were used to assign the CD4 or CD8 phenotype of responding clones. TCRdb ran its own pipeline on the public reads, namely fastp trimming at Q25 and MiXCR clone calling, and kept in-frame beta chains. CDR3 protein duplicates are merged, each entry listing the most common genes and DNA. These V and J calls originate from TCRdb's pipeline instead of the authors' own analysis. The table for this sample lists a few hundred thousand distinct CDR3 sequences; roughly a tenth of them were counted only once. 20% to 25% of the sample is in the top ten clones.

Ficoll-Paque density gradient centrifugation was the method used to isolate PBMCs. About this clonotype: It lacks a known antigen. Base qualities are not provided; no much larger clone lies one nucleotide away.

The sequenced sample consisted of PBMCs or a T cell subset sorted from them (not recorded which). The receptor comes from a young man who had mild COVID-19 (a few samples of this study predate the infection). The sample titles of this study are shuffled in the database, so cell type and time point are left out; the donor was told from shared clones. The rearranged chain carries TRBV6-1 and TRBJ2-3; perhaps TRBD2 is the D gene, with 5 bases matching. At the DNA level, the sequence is TGTGCCAGCAGTGAAATCAAGGAGGCCAGCACAGATACGCAGTATTTT. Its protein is CASSEIKEASTDTQYF.